This T cell receptor (beta chain) was recorded in a study of CD8 T cells in Susac syndrome. The multiple sclerosis controls comprised treatment-naive patients whose relapsing-remitting disease was stable or active. TEMRA cells were FACS-enriched, with CD8+ and CD4+ T cells isolated negatively. The CDR3 loop spans 16 amino acids. V lost 3 bases, J lost 5 bases, and 8 bases stayed unmatched. CDR1 is LGHDT, CDR2 YNNKEL, per germline (reference sequence). RNA amounts of about 0.5 to 1 ug underwent reverse transcription with random hexamers. TCR beta CDR3 was amplified by immunoSEQ covering 54 Vbeta and 13 Jbeta. Each CDR3 protein gets one entry after TCRdb re-called the immunoSEQ multiplex PCR reads with MiXCR. Of some 300,000 distinct CDR3 sequences in the sample, roughly 85% were seen once.

Sample: CD8+ T cells from PBMCs. The chain carries TRBV3-1 and TRBJ2-3, with 10 bases fitting TRBD2. The origin of this receptor is a human donor with multiple sclerosis. CDR3 in DNA: TGTGCCAGCAGCCAGGAAGCGGGAGGGGAGGTAGATACGCAGTATTTT. This encodes CASSQEAGGEVDTQYF.